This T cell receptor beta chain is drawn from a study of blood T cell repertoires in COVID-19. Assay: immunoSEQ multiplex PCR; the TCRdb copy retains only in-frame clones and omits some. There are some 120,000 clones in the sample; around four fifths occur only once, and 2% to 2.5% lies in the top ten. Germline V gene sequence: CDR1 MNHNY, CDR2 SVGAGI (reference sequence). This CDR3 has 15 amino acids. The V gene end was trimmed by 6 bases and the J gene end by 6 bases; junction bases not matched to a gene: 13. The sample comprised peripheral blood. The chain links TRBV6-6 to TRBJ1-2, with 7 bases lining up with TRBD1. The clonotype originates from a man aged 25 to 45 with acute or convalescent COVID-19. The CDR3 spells CASSARQGPRDGYTF. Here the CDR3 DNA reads TGTGCCAGCAGCGCTAGACAGGGCCCTCGAGATGGCTACACCTTC.